These T cell receptor beta chains were read from a single sample in a study of CD8+ T cells in alopecia areata. Method: immunoSEQ multiplex PCR; TCRdb's copy keeps in-frame clones and lacks some. Counted here are roughly 250,000 clones, 65% to 70% occurring once; the ten biggest clones make up more than 0.95%. The sequencing used CD4+ T cells sorted from blood, collected at week 0. Source of these receptors: a human donor with alopecia areata. CDR3s include the opening cysteine and the closing phenylalanine or tryptophan. A D gene is named only where the DNA matches it firmly. Only some rows state a clone size, as once, few, many or a class for expanded clones.

clone_size: -; d_call: -; j_call: TRBJ1-6; v_call: TRBV19; cdr3_nt: TGTGCCAGTAGTCGAGGGGGACGCGCCTCACCCCTCCACTTT; cdr3_aa: CASSRGGRASPLHF
clone_size: -; d_call: TRBD2; j_call: TRBJ2-3; v_call: TRBV11-2; cdr3_nt: TGTGCCAGCAGCTTAAGTAGCGGGGGAGATACGCAGTATTTT; cdr3_aa: CASSLSSGGDTQYF
clone_size: few; d_call: -; j_call: TRBJ2-3; v_call: TRBV7-2; cdr3_nt: TGTGCCAGCAGCGCTAACAGGAGGGATACGCAGTATTTT; cdr3_aa: CASSANRRDTQYF
clone_size: -; d_call: TRBD1; j_call: TRBJ2-3; v_call: TRBV9; cdr3_nt: TGTGCCAGCAGCTCCCGACAGGGACAGTCCCTTTATTACACAGATACGCAGTATTTT; cdr3_aa: CASSSRQGQSLYYTDTQYF
clone_size: few; d_call: -; j_call: TRBJ2-7; v_call: TRBV5-6; cdr3_nt: TGTGCCAGCAGCTCGGACCCGTCGGGATACGAGCAGTACTTC; cdr3_aa: CASSSDPSGYEQYF
clone_size: -; d_call: TRBD2; j_call: TRBJ2-5; v_call: TRBV7-8; cdr3_nt: TGTGCCAGCAGCCTCCGTGGGCGGGGGGCCCAGCAAGAGACCCAGTACTTC; cdr3_aa: CASSLRGRGAQQETQYF
clone_size: -; d_call: -; j_call: TRBJ2-1; v_call: TRBV7-8; cdr3_nt: TGTGCCAGCAGCTTAGGTACGAGCTCCTACAATGAGCAGTTCTTC; cdr3_aa: CASSLGTSSYNEQFF
clone_size: few; d_call: -; j_call: TRBJ1-2; v_call: TRBV6-6; cdr3_nt: TGTGCCAGCAGTTCGGGGACGGATGCCTATGGCTACACCTTC; cdr3_aa: CASSSGTDAYGYTF
clone_size: -; d_call: TRBD2; j_call: TRBJ2-1; v_call: TRBV30; cdr3_nt: TGTGCCTGGAGAGGACTAGCGGGGGCCCGAAGCTCCTACAATGAGCAGTTCTTC; cdr3_aa: CAWRGLAGARSSYNEQFF
clone_size: -; d_call: -; j_call: TRBJ1-5; v_call: TRBV30; cdr3_nt: TGTGCCTGGAGACCTAACCTGGTGGGCCAGCCCCAGCATTTT; cdr3_aa: CAWRPNLVGQPQHF
clone_size: -; d_call: TRBD1; j_call: TRBJ2-2; v_call: TRBV30; cdr3_nt: TGTGCCTGGAGTGTACGAGGGAGAGGACAGGGCCTCACCGGGGAGCTGTTTTTT; cdr3_aa: CAWSVRGRGQGLTGELFF
clone_size: -; d_call: -; j_call: TRBJ1-5; v_call: TRBV29-1; cdr3_nt: TGCAGCGCCGGAGCATCTAGCAATCAGCCCCAGCATTTT; cdr3_aa: CSAGASSNQPQHF
clone_size: -; d_call: -; j_call: TRBJ1-1; v_call: TRBV30; cdr3_nt: TGTGCCTGGGAGGCGGGGAACAGCCGCATGAACACTGAAGCTTTCTTT; cdr3_aa: CAWEAGNSRMNTEAFF
clone_size: -; d_call: -; j_call: TRBJ1-2; v_call: TRBV19; cdr3_nt: TGTGCCAGTAACGCCCGCGGACGCTATGGCTACACCTTC; cdr3_aa: CASNARGRYGYTF
clone_size: -; d_call: -; j_call: TRBJ1-2; v_call: TRBV14; cdr3_nt: TGTGCCAGCAGCCAAGCCGGGATCAGTTATGGCTACACCTTC; cdr3_aa: CASSQAGISYGYTF
clone_size: -; d_call: TRBD1; j_call: TRBJ1-1; v_call: TRBV29-1; cdr3_nt: TGCAACGCATCGACAGGGATGAACACTGAAGCTTTCTTT; cdr3_aa: CNASTGMNTEAFF
clone_size: -; d_call: TRBD2; j_call: TRBJ2-1; v_call: TRBV29-1; cdr3_nt: TGCAGCGTTGGGGAGGGTTACAATGAGCAGTTCTTC; cdr3_aa: CSVGEGYNEQFF
clone_size: -; d_call: TRBD2; j_call: TRBJ2-1; v_call: TRBV5-1; cdr3_nt: TGCGCCAGCAGCTCCGAGAGCGGGGGCGACTACAATGAGCAGTTCTTC; cdr3_aa: CASSSESGGDYNEQFF
clone_size: -; d_call: -; j_call: TRBJ2-2; v_call: TRBV7-2; cdr3_nt: TGTGCCAGCAGCCTCATACTGCGGTCTGGCGGGGAGCTGTTTTTT; cdr3_aa: CASSLILRSGGELFF
clone_size: few; d_call: TRBD1; j_call: TRBJ2-5; v_call: TRBV5-1; cdr3_nt: TGCGCCAGCAGCTTGAGGACAGGGAGAGAGACCCAGTACTTC; cdr3_aa: CASSLRTGRETQYF
clone_size: -; d_call: -; j_call: TRBJ1-1; v_call: TRBV5-4; cdr3_nt: TGTGCCAGCAGCAAGGGGACTGAAGCTTTCTTT; cdr3_aa: CASSKGTEAFF
clone_size: -; d_call: TRBD1; j_call: TRBJ1-6; v_call: TRBV27; cdr3_nt: TGTGCCAGCAGTTTCACAGGGGCCCGGTTTGATTCACCCCTCCACTTT; cdr3_aa: CASSFTGARFDSPLHF
clone_size: -; d_call: -; j_call: TRBJ2-3; v_call: TRBV5-1; cdr3_nt: TGCGCCAGCAGCTTGGTGCAGGGAGAGGAGTATTTT; cdr3_aa: CASSLVQGEEYF
clone_size: -; d_call: -; j_call: TRBJ2-5; v_call: TRBV9; cdr3_nt: TGTGCCAGCAGCCCCTCCCAGGGCCGGGAGACCCAGTACTTC; cdr3_aa: CASSPSQGRETQYF
clone_size: -; d_call: -; j_call: TRBJ2-3; v_call: TRBV9; cdr3_nt: TGTGCCAGCAGCGTAGATGGGTACCGTACAGATACGCAGTATTTT; cdr3_aa: CASSVDGYRTDTQYF
clone_size: -; d_call: -; j_call: TRBJ1-1; v_call: TRBV30; cdr3_nt: TGTGCCTGGAGTGTACTCCTCGGGCCTAACACTGAAGCTTTCTTT; cdr3_aa: CAWSVLLGPNTEAFF
clone_size: -; d_call: -; j_call: TRBJ2-1; v_call: TRBV6-1; cdr3_nt: TGTGCCAGCAGCCGCCGTGGGAGCTACAATGAGCAGTTCTTC; cdr3_aa: CASSRRGSYNEQFF
clone_size: -; d_call: -; j_call: TRBJ1-1; v_call: TRBV29-1; cdr3_nt: TGCAGCGTTGTAGGGTACACTGAAGCTTTCTTT; cdr3_aa: CSVVGYTEAFF
clone_size: -; d_call: -; j_call: TRBJ2-3; v_call: TRBV29-1; cdr3_nt: TGCAGCGTTGGCTTGAGGGCAGATACGCAGTATTTT; cdr3_aa: CSVGLRADTQYF
clone_size: -; d_call: -; j_call: TRBJ1-4; v_call: TRBV25-1; cdr3_nt: TGTGCCAGCAGTAAACCAGATCGGACTAATGAAAAACTGTTTTTT; cdr3_aa: CASSKPDRTNEKLFF
clone_size: -; d_call: -; j_call: TRBJ2-2; v_call: TRBV7-3; cdr3_nt: TGTGCCAGCAGGGATACAGGGCTCACCGGGGAGCTGTTTTTT; cdr3_aa: CASRDTGLTGELFF
clone_size: few; d_call: -; j_call: TRBJ2-7; v_call: TRBV10-3; cdr3_nt: TGTGCCATCAGTGAGTCGGGCTACGAGCAGTACTTC; cdr3_aa: CAISESGYEQYF
clone_size: once; d_call: -; j_call: TRBJ1-2; v_call: TRBV5-6; cdr3_nt: TGTGCCAGCAGCTTGGGTGGAGGCTACACCTTC; cdr3_aa: CASSLGGGYTF
clone_size: medium-sized; d_call: -; j_call: TRBJ2-4; v_call: TRBV10-3; cdr3_nt: TGTGCCATCAGTGGAGATAGGGACACAAACATTCAGTACTTC; cdr3_aa: CAISGDRDTNIQYF
clone_size: -; d_call: TRBD2; j_call: TRBJ2-7; v_call: TRBV30; cdr3_nt: TGTGCCTGGAGTGACGGTCGGGGGGGCTCCTACGAGCAGTACTTC; cdr3_aa: CAWSDGRGGSYEQYF